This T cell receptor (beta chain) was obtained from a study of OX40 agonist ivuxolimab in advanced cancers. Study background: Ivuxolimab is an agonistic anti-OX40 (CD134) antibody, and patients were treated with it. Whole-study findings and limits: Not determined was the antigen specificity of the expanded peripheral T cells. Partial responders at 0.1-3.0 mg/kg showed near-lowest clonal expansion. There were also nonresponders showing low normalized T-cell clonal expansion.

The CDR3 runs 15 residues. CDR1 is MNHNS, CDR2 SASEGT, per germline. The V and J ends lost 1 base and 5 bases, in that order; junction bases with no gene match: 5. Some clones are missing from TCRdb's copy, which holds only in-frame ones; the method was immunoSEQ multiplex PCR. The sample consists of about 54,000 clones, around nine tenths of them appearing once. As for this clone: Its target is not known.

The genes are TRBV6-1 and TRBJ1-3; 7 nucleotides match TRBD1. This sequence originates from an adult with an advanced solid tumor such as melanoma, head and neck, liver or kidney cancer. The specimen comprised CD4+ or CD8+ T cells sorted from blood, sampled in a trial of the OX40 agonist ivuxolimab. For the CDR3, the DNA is TGTGCCAGCAGTGAAGGACAGGGCGGGAGAAACACCATATATTTT. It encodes CASSEGQGGRNTIYF.